The 29 T cell receptor beta chains below come from one sample, sequenced in a study of T cell changes during pregnancy in multiple sclerosis. Clones were read by immunoSEQ multiplex PCR, and TCRdb kept only the in-frame ones, dropping some. The sample comprises more than 15,000 clones, less than 90% of which are singletons, and over 15% rests with the top ten. The sequencing used CD8+ T cells from peripheral blood mononuclear cells, collected in the third trimester of pregnancy. The receptors originated from a female donor in good health, enrolled as a control in a pregnancy study.

The J gene is TRBJ1-1, the V gene TRBV6-1, with 9 bases that match TRBD1. CDR3 size: 14 residues. The ends lost 7 bases at V and 1 base at J; junction bases unmatched: 4. The germline V gene encodes CDR1 MNHNS and CDR2 SASEGT. This CDR3 is CASTRTGENTEAFF. DNA of the CDR3: TGTGCCAGCACCCGGACAGGGGAGAACACTGAAGCTTTCTTT.

The chain recombines TRBV7-9 with TRBJ2-7, with D unclear. The germline V and J ends were trimmed by 4 bases and 7 bases, with 17 bases remaining between them. There are 14 residues in the CDR3. Per the germline V gene, CDR1 is SEHNR and CDR2 is FQNEAQ (reference sequence). The CDR3 DNA reads TGTGCCAGCAGCTACGGCGGCATATCTTGGGAGCAGTACTTC. Translated: CASSYGGISWEQYF.

This chain links TRBV2 with TRBJ2-3; D is perhaps TRBD1 (6 bases). Germline CDR1 SNHLY, CDR2 FYNNEI. V was clipped by 1 base and J by 1 base, with 12 bases between them. The CDR3 contains 16 residues. CDR3 protein: CASSEGAGDRTDTQYF. CDR3 DNA sequence: TGTGCCAGCAGTGAAGGAGCAGGGGACCGCACAGATACGCAGTATTTT.

The sample holds one count of this clone. The V gene is TRBV7-9, the J gene TRBJ2-1, with 12 bases matching TRBD2. Germline CDR1 is SEHNR and CDR2 is FQNEAQ (reference sequence). Trimming removed 5 bases from V and 0 bases from J; junction bases left unmatched: 8. The CDR3 is 18 amino acids. CDR3 protein: CASSPPTSGGDSYNEQFF. As DNA, the CDR3 is TGTGCCAGCAGCCCGCCGACTAGCGGGGGCGACTCCTACAATGAGCAGTTCTTC.

The chain combines TRBV10-3 with TRBJ2-2; the match to TRBD1 covers 8 bases. CDR3 length: 15 amino acids. After removal of 3 bases from V and 6 bases from J, the junction contained 6 bases not matched to a gene. Germline CDR1 and CDR2: ENHRY and SYGVKD. In nucleotides, the CDR3 is TGTGCCATCAGTGACTGGACAGGGTGGGCCGGGGAGCTGTTTTTT. Protein sequence: CAISDWTGWAGELFF.

The V and J genes are TRBV7-9 and TRBJ2-1, with TRBD2 identical over 7 bases. The CDR3 contains 13 residues. Trimming removed 8 bases from V and 9 bases from J; junction bases left unmatched: 10. Germline V gene lookup returns CDR1 SEHNR and CDR2 FQNEAQ (reference sequence). CDR3 residues: CASREAARVEQFF. In DNA, the CDR3 is TGTGCCAGCCGGGAGGCAGCCCGAGTTGAGCAGTTCTTC. The full variable domain, rest sourced from reference TRBV7-9 and TRBJ2-1, is DTGVSQNPRHKITKRGQNVTFRCDPISEHNRLYWYRQTLGQGPEFLTYFQNEAQLEKSRLLSDRFSAERPKGSFSTLEIQRTEQGDSAMYLCASREAARVEQFFGPGTRLTVL.

This sequence joins TRBV9 and TRBJ2-1; no definite D call. The CDR3 runs to 12 residues. Germline CDR1 SGDLS, CDR2 YYNGEE. V lost 3 bases and J lost 10, with 11 bases in between. The CDR3 sequence is CASSDRVGEQFF. CDR3 sequence (DNA): TGTGCCAGCAGCGACCGGGTCGGGGAGCAGTTCTTC. The full variable domain, with the rest looked up from reference TRBV9 and TRBJ2-1, is DSGVTQTPKHLITATGQRVTLRCSPRSGDLSVYWYQQSLDQGLQFLIQYYNGEERAKGNILERFSAQQFPDLHSELNLSSLELGDSALYFCASSDRVGEQFFGPGTRLTVL.

Comments on this clone: The junction and the germline gene differ at one end; a read error may be behind it. The chain carries TRBV29-1 and TRBJ1-2, with D perhaps TRBD1 (5 bases). In germline, CDR1 is SQVTM, CDR2 ANQGSEA. The CDR3 sequence is 15 residues long. CDR3 DNA: TGCAGCGTTGGAGATCCTACAGGATTCGTCTATGACTACACCTTC. It translates to CSVGDPTGFVYDYTF.

The V gene is TRBV6-4, the J gene TRBJ2-3, with 9 bases fitting TRBD2. Germline V gene data show CDR1 as MRHNA and CDR2 as SNTAGT. The CDR3 totals 15 residues. Trimming cost V 4 bases and J 0 bases; bases outside gene matches: 2. The CDR3 DNA follows: TGTGCCAGCAGTGGCGGGACTAGCAGCACAGATACGCAGTATTTT. Amino acid sequence: CASSGGTSSTDTQYF.

This clone was observed a few times. The gene calls are TRBV29-1 and TRBJ2-2; 9 bases match TRBD2. CDR1 and CDR2 from the germline V gene are SQVTM and ANQGSEA. The trim removed 7 bases at V and 0 bases at J, leaving 12 bases unmatched. There are 17 residues in the CDR3. This CDR3 reads CSAKGLLAGSNTGELFF. CDR3 sequence (DNA): TGCAGCGCCAAAGGCCTGCTAGCGGGGTCGAACACCGGGGAGCTGTTTTTT.

The chain links TRBV15 to TRBJ1-2, with D uncertain. Trimming took 4 bases from V and 4 from J, leaving 10 bases between them. Germline V lookup: CDR1 LNHNV, CDR2 YYDKDF (reference sequence). This CDR3 contains 13 residues. CDR3 sequence: CATSNPQAYGYTF. CDR3 nucleotides: TGTGCCACCAGCAACCCCCAAGCCTATGGCTACACCTTC.

This clone was counted once. The J gene is TRBJ2-7, the V gene TRBV15; D may be TRBD2 (5 bases). V was shortened by 0 bases and J by 0 bases, with 12 bases between the two germline ends. The CDR3 has 16 residues. CDR1 and CDR2 from the germline V gene are LNHNV and YYDKDF (reference sequence). CDR3 residues: CATSRDLRGLSYEQYF. For the CDR3, the DNA is TGTGCCACCAGCAGAGATCTGAGAGGGCTCTCCTACGAGCAGTACTTC.

The V gene is TRBV13, the J gene TRBJ2-2; TRBD2 aligns across 13 bases. This CDR3 has 19 residues. CDR1 is PRHDT and CDR2 is FYEKMQ in the germline V gene (reference sequence). The V gene end was trimmed by 5 bases and the J gene end by 0 bases; junction bases not matched to a gene: 9. The CDR3 spells CASSPRTSGRFANTGELFF. For the CDR3, the DNA is TGTGCCAGCAGCCCGCGGACTAGCGGGAGATTCGCGAACACCGGGGAGCTGTTTTTT.

This chain uses TRBV7-9 with TRBJ2-7, with a weak D call TRBD1 (7 bases). The germline V gene encodes CDR1 SEHNR and CDR2 FQNEAQ (reference sequence). The CDR3 is 16 residues long. The ends were cut back, 1 base at V and 3 bases at J, with 16 bases in the middle. CDR3 region: CASSLEQGGSIYEQYF. The CDR3, as DNA: TGTGCCAGCAGCTTAGAGCAGGGGGGTAGCATCTACGAGCAGTACTTC.

The rearrangement uses TRBV5-5 and TRBJ1-4; 7 bases map to TRBD1. Germline loops: CDR1 SGHKS, CDR2 YYEKEE (reference sequence). The junction had 5 bases not matched to a gene; V was cut back by 4 bases and J by 5 bases. This CDR3 is 14 amino acids long. CDR3 bases: TGTGCCAGCAGCGACGGGACAGAGAATGAAAAACTGTTTTTT. It is translated as CASSDGTENEKLFF.

J is TRBJ1-1 and V is TRBV2; 9 bases are shared with TRBD1. Germline V lookup: CDR1 SNHLY, CDR2 FYNNEI. The CDR3 covers 14 residues. V shed 5 bases and J 6 bases; nucleotides not matched to a gene: 7. The CDR3: CASSTTGGSSEAFF. CDR3 in DNA: TGTGCCAGCAGTACTACAGGGGGCAGCTCTGAAGCTTTCTTT. Together with reference TRBV2 and TRBJ1-1, the CDR3 gives the full variable domain: EPEVTQTPSHQVTQMGQEVILRCVPISNHLYFYWYRQILGQKVEFLVSFYNNEISEKSEIFDDQFSVERPDGSNFTLKIRSTKLEDSAMYFCASSTTGGSSEAFFGQGTRLTVV.

This chain joins TRBV9 and TRBJ1-1, with a tentative D call TRBD1 (6 bases). Trimming cost V 3 bases and J 3 bases, with 9 bases left between them. This CDR3 region has 13 residues. Germline values: CDR1 SGDLS, CDR2 YYNGEE. The CDR3 reads CASSADRYTEAFF. The CDR3 DNA follows: TGTGCCAGCAGCGCCGACAGGTACACTGAAGCTTTCTTT. Combining the CDR3 with reference TRBV9 and TRBJ1-1 gives the whole variable domain DSGVTQTPKHLITATGQRVTLRCSPRSGDLSVYWYQQSLDQGLQFLIQYYNGEERAKGNILERFSAQQFPDLHSELNLSSLELGDSALYFCASSADRYTEAFFGQGTRLTVV.

This clone was picked up one time. The DNA for the CDR3 is TGTGCCAGCAGCGTAGTGCCCGGAGGTCACGGGGCCTACGAGCAGTACTTC. Protein product: CASSVVPGGHGAYEQYF. The chain carries TRBV9 and TRBJ2-7, with D perhaps matching TRBD2 (5 bases). The germline V and J ends were trimmed by 0 bases and 2 bases, with 18 bases remaining between them. The germline CDR1 and CDR2 sequences are SGDLS and YYNGEE. The CDR3 is 17 residues long.

This clone was detected once. The gene calls are TRBV30 and TRBJ2-2; 10 nucleotides line up with TRBD2. The ends lost 4 bases at V and 4 bases at J; junction bases unmatched: 9. Germline lookup yields CDR1 GTSNPN and CDR2 SVGIG (reference sequence). The CDR3 covers 16 residues. CDR3 DNA sequence: TGTGCCTGGAAGAGTAGCGGGAGGCGACGCACCGGGGAGCTGTTTTTT. Its translation: CAWKSSGRRRTGELFF. Complete variable domain (other parts from reference TRBV30 and TRBJ2-2): SQTIHQWPATLVQPVGSPLSLECTVEGTSNPNLYWYRQAAGRGLQLLFYSVGIGQISSEVPQNLSASRPQDRQFILSSKKLLLSDSGFYLCAWKSSGRRRTGELFFGEGSRLTVL.

This sequence joins TRBV6-5 and TRBJ2-6, with a possible D match to TRBD1 (6 bases). Trimming cost V 5 bases and J 3 bases, with 11 bases left between them. CDR3 length: 15 residues. CDR1 is MNHEY, CDR2 SVGAGI, per germline. CDR3 bases: TGTGCCAGCAGTATTGCAGGGGATGGGGCCAACGTCCTGACTTTC. As protein: CASSIAGDGANVLTF.

The gene calls are TRBV4-3 and TRBJ2-2, with 8 bases lining up with TRBD1. Trimming at V came to 3 bases and at J to 7 bases, leaving 7 bases not matched to a gene. The CDR3 sequence is 15 residues long. Germline assignment: CDR1 LGHNA and CDR2 YSLEER. The CDR3 loop is CASSHEDRDGGELFF. As DNA, the CDR3 is TGCGCCAGCAGCCATGAGGACAGGGACGGCGGGGAGCTGTTTTTT.

V gene TRBV7-2 combines with J gene TRBJ2-7; unclear D gene. CDR1 is SGHTA, CDR2 FQGNSA, per germline. V gave up 1 base and J gave up 6 bases, with 16 bases separating them. There are 15 residues in the CDR3. CDR3 nucleotides: TGTGCCAGCAGCTTAGTACGTTTGGGCCTCCCCGAGCAGTACTTC. Residues: CASSLVRLGLPEQYF.

The chain links TRBV29-1 to TRBJ1-2; D is perhaps TRBD1 (6 bases). Germline assignment: CDR1 SQVTM and CDR2 ANQGSEA. This CDR3 region has 12 residues. The V end was cut by 7 bases, the J end by 4 bases, with 13 bases between. As DNA, the CDR3 is TGCAGCGGCGAGACAGGAGCCTATGGCTACACCTTC. Translating gives CSGETGAYGYTF.

The genes are TRBV7-9 and TRBJ2-3, with D perhaps matching TRBD2 (6 bases). Trimming pared 10 bases from V and 2 bases from J, leaving 16 bases between. The germline gives CDR1 SEHNR, CDR2 FQNEAQ (reference sequence). This CDR3 region has 14 residues. The CDR3 is CAIPFGGNTDTQYF. DNA for the CDR3: TGTGCCATCCCCTTTGGGGGGAACACAGATACGCAGTATTTT. Full variable domain (remainder filled in from reference TRBV7-9 and TRBJ2-3): DTGVSQNPRHKITKRGQNVTFRCDPISEHNRLYWYRQTLGQGPEFLTYFQNEAQLEKSRLLSDRFSAERPKGSFSTLEIQRTEQGDSAMYLCAIPFGGNTDTQYFGPGTRLTVL.

The DNA for the CDR3 is TGTGCCAGTAGTATAGAACAAGAAAAAATGAACACTGAAGCTTTCTTT. It yields the protein CASSIEQEKMNTEAFF. The V call is TRBV19, the J call TRBJ1-1; D gene uncertain. CDR3 length: 16 amino acids. The V end lost 0 bases, the J end lost 0 bases, and 11 bases lay between the germline ends. Germline V gene sequence: CDR1 LNHDA, CDR2 SQIVND (reference sequence). Drawing the rest from reference TRBV19 and TRBJ1-1, the complete variable domain is DGGITQSPKYLFRKEGQNVTLSCEQNLNHDAMYWYRQDPGQGLRLIYYSQIVNDFQKGDIAEGYSVSREKKESFPLTVTSAQKNPTAFYLCASSIEQEKMNTEAFFGQGTRLTVV.

This clone was seen just once. V usage is TRBV4-1 and J usage is TRBJ1-1; D gene unclear. Trimming shortened V by 0 bases and J by 1 base, and 9 bases separated the two germline ends. Germline lookup yields CDR1 MGHRA and CDR2 YSYEKL. The CDR3 extends over 15 amino acids. This chain's CDR3 is CASSQEDRRNTEAFF. The CDR3 bases are TGCGCCAGCAGCCAAGAGGATCGGAGGAACACTGAAGCTTTCTTT.

The chain joins TRBV29-1 to TRBJ1-1; D is possibly TRBD1 (5 bases). The CDR3 spans 12 residues. CDR1 and CDR2 from the germline V gene are SQVTM and ANQGSEA. The V and J ends lost 4 bases and 8 bases respectively, with 14 bases between them. Here the CDR3 reads CSVGMQGKEAFF. The CDR3 nucleotides are TGCAGCGTTGGTATGCAGGGTAAAGAAGCTTTCTTT. Supplemented by reference TRBV29-1 and TRBJ1-1, the full variable domain reads SAVISQKPSRDICQRGTSLTIQCQVDSQVTMMFWYRQQPGQSLTLIATANQGSEATYESGFVIDKFPISRPNLTFSTLTVSNMSPEDSSIYLCSVGMQGKEAFFGQGTRLTVV.

The gene calls are TRBV5-6 and TRBJ1-2; D remains ambiguous. The CDR3 spans 14 residues. V lost 0 bases and J lost 6, with 12 bases in between. The germline gives CDR1 SGHDT, CDR2 YYEEEE. The CDR3 is CASSLVEPAHGYTF. CDR3 DNA: TGTGCCAGCAGCTTGGTTGAGCCTGCTCATGGCTACACCTTC.

The rearrangement links TRBV6-6 to TRBJ1-6, with TRBD1 identical over 9 bases. The CDR3 sequence is 14 residues long. The V and J ends lost 5 bases and 7 bases, in that order; junction bases with no gene match: 3. CDR1 and CDR2 (germline): MNHNY, SVGAGI (reference sequence). CDR3 loop: CASSRGQGNSPLHF. CDR3 sequence (DNA): TGTGCCAGCAGTCGAGGACAGGGGAATTCACCCCTCCACTTT.